One and the same sample provided the 31 T cell receptor beta chains below, sequenced in a study of cytomegalovirus exposure and HLA in healthy donors. PCR used 60 Vbeta primers and 13 Jbeta primers. Generated by immunoSEQ multiplex PCR, the TCRdb table keeps only in-frame clones and is missing some. The sample carries around 180,000 clones, about 88% recorded once. The sample comprised PBMCs. The receptors shown here come from a woman younger than 30 in good health and CMV-seronegative.

J is TRBJ1-2 and V is TRBV4-3; 8 nucleotides align to TRBD1. The germline gives CDR1 LGHNA, CDR2 YSLEER. The ends lost 1 base at V and 2 bases at J; junction bases unmatched: 6. The CDR3 covers 16 residues. The CDR3 DNA follows: TGCGCCAGCAGCCAAGGAGGGCCAGGGGGCAACTATGGCTACACCTTC. Protein product: CASSQGGPGGNYGYTF.

The chain links TRBV7-2 to TRBJ2-7, with TRBD1 identical over 8 bases. The CDR3 extends over 14 amino acids. Germline V gene sequence: CDR1 SGHTA, CDR2 FQGNSA. V gave up 6 bases and J gave up 1 base; unmatched junction bases: 5. The CDR3 coding sequence is TGTGCCAGCAGGAGGACAGGGAAATCCTACGAGCAGTACTTC. Protein sequence: CASRRTGKSYEQYF.

The genes are TRBV4-2 and TRBJ2-5; TRBD2 might be the D (6 bases). Germline CDR1 is LGHNA and CDR2 is YNFKEQ. CDR3 length equals 17 residues. V gave up 1 base and J gave up 0 bases, with 15 bases separating them. CDR3 in amino acids: CASSQGGGTSYQETQYF. CDR3 nucleotides: TGTGCCAGCAGCCAAGGGGGCGGGACTTCGTACCAAGAGACCCAGTACTTC.

The chain employs TRBV7-9 and TRBJ2-5; TRBD1 matches 12 bases. Per the germline V gene, CDR1 is SEHNR and CDR2 is FQNEAQ (reference sequence). V was clipped by 4 bases and J by 5 bases; unmatched bases: 5. This CDR3 contains 15 residues. In nucleotides, the CDR3 is TGTGCCAGCAGCTGGGGACAGGGGGCTTTGGAGACCCAGTACTTC. Protein sequence: CASSWGQGALETQYF.

The chain joins TRBV27 to TRBJ2-7; D is possibly TRBD1 (5 bases). The CDR3 consists of 12 residues. V was cut by 0 bases and J by 9 bases, with 9 bases left in between. In germline, CDR1 is MNHEY, CDR2 SMNVEV (reference sequence). The CDR3 nucleotides are TGTGCCAGCAGTTTATCCGGGCAGGGGCAGTACTTC. This gives the protein CASSLSGQGQYF.

This chain uses TRBV4-2 with TRBJ1-2; D gene uncertain. The CDR3 has 16 residues. Trimming removed 3 bases from V and 2 bases from J, with 16 bases in between. Germline V gene data show CDR1 as LGHNA and CDR2 as YNFKEQ. CDR3 DNA sequence: TGTGCCAGCAGCCAGGCGGATAGGCGCTTCAACTATGGCTACACCTTC. It yields the protein CASSQADRRFNYGYTF.

V usage is TRBV5-1 and J usage is TRBJ1-1; 7 bases line up with TRBD1. The J segment lost 5 bases and the V segment lost 2 bases, leaving 12 bases of the junction unmatched. This CDR3 has 16 amino acids. Germline CDR1 reads SGHRS; CDR2 reads YFSETQ. The CDR3 protein is CASSFLQGGSLTEAFF. DNA of the CDR3: TGCGCCAGCAGCTTCCTCCAGGGGGGAAGTTTGACTGAAGCTTTCTTT.

This chain links TRBV6-1 with TRBJ2-1; TRBD1 agrees at 10 bases. The CDR3 totals 14 residues. CDR1 and CDR2 from the germline V gene are MNHNS and SASEGT. Losses at the gene ends were 5 bases for V and 4 bases for J; bases not matched to a gene: 2. In DNA, the CDR3 is TGTGCCAGCAGTTGGACAGGGGGGTACAATGAGCAGTTCTTC. Residues: CASSWTGGYNEQFF.

V is TRBV25-1 and J is TRBJ1-1; D remains unclear. The CDR3 contains 11 residues. With 4 bases removed from V and 5 bases from J, the gap between germline ends came to 5 bases. Germline V gives CDR1 MGHDK, CDR2 SYGVNS. The CDR3 DNA follows: TGTGCCAGCAGTGGGAGGACTGAAGCTTTCTTT. This sequence encodes CASSGRTEAFF.

The rearrangement links TRBV19 to TRBJ2-1; D not resolved. V was trimmed by 3 bases and J by 5 bases, leaving 11 bases between them. The CDR3 spans 14 residues. The germline CDR1 and CDR2 sequences are LNHDA and SQIVND (reference sequence). The CDR3 spells CASSIQTLDNEQFF. The CDR3 DNA follows: TGTGCCAGTAGTATTCAAACTCTGGACAATGAGCAGTTCTTC.

The V call is TRBV7-3, the J call TRBJ1-1; no firm D call. The CDR3 runs 14 residues. Germline CDR1 is SGHTA and CDR2 is FQGTGA. Between the trimmed V and J ends, which lost 4 bases and 4 bases, there was a span of 13 bases. CDR3 loop: CASSSGVTGTEAFF. The CDR3 DNA follows: TGTGCCAGCAGCTCCGGGGTCACCGGCACTGAAGCTTTCTTT.

The chain couples TRBV18 to TRBJ2-2; TRBD2 aligns across 10 bases. CDR1 KGHSH and CDR2 LQKENI come from the germline V gene. The CDR3 consists of 15 residues. J was trimmed by 6 bases and V by 3 bases; bases with no gene match: 4. DNA of the CDR3: TGTGCCAGCTCACCCCTAGCGGGGGAGGCCGGGGAGCTGTTTTTT. This translates into CASSPLAGEAGELFF.

This chain joins TRBV7-9 and TRBJ1-4; D not resolved. The CDR3 contains 12 residues. V lost 3 bases, J lost 4 bases, and 3 bases lay in between. Germline lookup yields CDR1 SEHNR and CDR2 FQNEAQ (reference sequence). The CDR3 region is CASSFINEKLFF. CDR3 bases: TGTGCCAGCAGCTTCATTAATGAAAAACTGTTTTTT.

This chain uses TRBV7-2 with TRBJ1-1; D is undetermined. From germline, CDR1 is SGHTA and CDR2 FQGNSA. CDR3 length: 12 amino acids. Deletions cut 6 bases from V and 7 bases from J, with 12 bases between. The CDR3 here is CASSRLRGEAFF. CDR3 bases: TGTGCCAGCAGTCGCCTACGGGGTGAAGCTTTCTTT.

This chain links TRBV7-9 with TRBJ2-5; 10 nucleotides match TRBD1. The CDR3 has 14 residues. Trimming removed 5 bases from V and 7 bases from J; junction bases left unmatched: 7. The germline V gene encodes CDR1 SEHNR and CDR2 FQNEAQ (reference sequence). The chain's CDR3 is CASSQGTGEGTQYF. The CDR3, as DNA: TGTGCCAGCAGCCAAGGGACAGGGGAGGGGACCCAGTACTTC.

The count of this clone is one. This chain joins TRBV19 and TRBJ2-1, with TRBD2 matching over 12 bases. CDR1 is LNHDA, CDR2 SQIVND, per germline (reference sequence). The CDR3 is made up of 18 amino acids. Trimming removed 5 bases from V and 3 bases from J; junction bases left unmatched: 11. CDR3 in amino acids: CASSELAGGPWGYNEQFF. The CDR3, as DNA: TGTGCCAGTAGTGAGCTAGCGGGAGGGCCGTGGGGCTACAATGAGCAGTTCTTC.

The CDR3 region is CASSLNGASAALGEQYF. CDR3 DNA sequence: TGTGCCAGCAGTTTAAATGGGGCTAGCGCGGCTTTGGGCGAGCAGTACTTC. The rearrangement uses TRBV27 and TRBJ2-7, with D possibly being TRBD2 (6 bases). V was trimmed by 2 bases and J by 6 bases, leaving 23 bases between them. Germline V gene lookup returns CDR1 MNHEY and CDR2 SMNVEV (reference sequence). The CDR3 runs to 17 residues.

The rearrangement uses TRBV5-4 and TRBJ2-7; D call uncertain. The CDR3 consists of 14 residues. Trimming removed 1 base from V and 4 bases from J, with 12 bases in between. Germline lookup yields CDR1 SGHNT and CDR2 YYREEE (reference sequence). The CDR3 reads CASSLYNRVYEQYF. The CDR3 DNA is TGTGCCAGCAGCTTGTACAACAGAGTTTACGAGCAGTACTTC.

V is TRBV4-1 and J is TRBJ2-2; D may be TRBD2 (6 bases). From germline, CDR1 is MGHRA and CDR2 YSYEKL. V lost 2 bases to trimming and J lost 2 bases, with 12 bases between them. This CDR3 comprises 16 residues. The DNA of the CDR3 is TGCGCCAGCAGCCAACCAGCCGGGACTAACACCGGGGAGCTGTTTTTT. Its protein product is CASSQPAGTNTGELFF.

This sequence joins TRBV23-1 and TRBJ1-5; D is unclear. TRBV23-1 belongs to the ORF category, with a function that is uncertain. CDR3 size: 16 residues. V lost 6 bases and J lost 2, with 17 bases in between. The CDR3 region is CASSPTSRLRNQPQHF. Here the CDR3 DNA reads TGCGCCAGCAGCCCCACGTCGAGGTTGCGCAATCAGCCCCAGCATTTT.

This clone was detected once. This chain connects TRBV5-4 to TRBJ1-2, with 10 bases that match TRBD1. This CDR3 is built from 15 residues. V was clipped by 4 bases and J by 8 bases; unmatched bases: 11. The V gene's germline CDR1 is SGHNT and CDR2 YYREEE (reference sequence). The CDR3 sequence is CASSAPTGGGLGYTF. The CDR3 nucleotides are TGTGCCAGCAGCGCCCCGACAGGGGGCGGGCTAGGCTACACCTTC. Full variable domain (outside the CDR3, taken from reference TRBV5-4 and TRBJ1-2): ETGVTQSPTHLIKTRGQQVTLRCSSQSGHNTVSWYQQALGQGPQFIFQYYREEENGRGNFPPRFSGLQFPNYSSELNVNALELDDSALYLCASSAPTGGGLGYTFGSGTRLTVV.

The J gene is TRBJ1-6, the V gene TRBV4-1, with D perhaps matching TRBD1 (6 bases). Germline V CDR1 and CDR2: MGHRA, YSYEKL. The V and J ends lost 5 bases and 4 bases respectively, with 15 bases between them. This CDR3 has 16 residues. This chain's CDR3 is CASSVSWTVYNSPLHF. DNA of the CDR3: TGCGCCAGCAGCGTTAGTTGGACAGTATATAATTCACCCCTCCACTTT.

This chain joins TRBV9 and TRBJ1-4; a possible D gene is TRBD1 (5 bases). Germline V gives CDR1 SGDLS, CDR2 YYNGEE. V dropped 4 bases and J dropped 6 bases, with 16 bases sitting between them. The CDR3 length is 15 residues. The CDR3 region has the DNA TGTGCCAGCAGCATGAGGGGAGGGATGGATGAAAAACTGTTTTTT. Its protein is CASSMRGGMDEKLFF.

J is TRBJ2-5 and V is TRBV28; TRBD2 agrees at 14 bases. V gave up 5 bases and J gave up 2 bases; unmatched junction bases: 4. The CDR3 is 16 residues long. The germline V gene encodes CDR1 MDHEN and CDR2 SYDVKM. The CDR3 spells CASSPRLAGGQETQYF. Written as DNA, the CDR3 is TGTGCCAGCAGTCCAAGACTAGCGGGGGGGCAAGAGACCCAGTACTTC.

This clone came up once. The rearrangement joins TRBV19 to TRBJ1-5; 7 positions match TRBD1. This CDR3 is built from 14 residues. V shed 11 bases and J 7 bases; nucleotides not matched to a gene: 14. The V gene's germline CDR1 is LNHDA and CDR2 SQIVND (reference sequence). DNA of the CDR3: TGTGCCGTACGTCAGGGGGGCTCTTTACAGCCCCAGCATTTT. Translating it yields CAVRQGGSLQPQHF. Looking up the rest from reference TRBV19 and TRBJ1-5 gives the full variable domain: DGGITQSPKYLFRKEGQNVTLSCEQNLNHDAMYWYRQDPGQGLRLIYYSQIVNDFQKGDIAEGYSVSREKKESFPLTVTSAQKNPTAFYLCAVRQGGSLQPQHFGDGTRLSIL.

The CDR3 nucleotides are TGCGCCAGCAGCTTTACCAACAGGGCAGATACGCAGTATTTT. Its protein is CASSFTNRADTQYF. The chain joins TRBV5-1 to TRBJ2-3, with a tentative D call TRBD1 (6 bases). The germline V gene encodes CDR1 SGHRS and CDR2 YFSETQ. The CDR3 sequence is 14 residues long. V dropped 2 bases and J dropped 4 bases, with 11 bases sitting between them.

This CDR3 is CASSQDRGQNGYTF. CDR3 sequence (DNA): TGTGCCAGCAGCCAAGACAGGGGGCAAAACGGCTACACCTTC. V usage is TRBV6-6 and J usage is TRBJ1-2, with TRBD1 matching over 10 bases. CDR3 size: 14 residues. After removal of 6 bases from V and 8 bases from J, the junction contained 9 bases not matched to a gene. Germline V gives CDR1 MNHNY, CDR2 SVGAGI (reference sequence).

The chain carries TRBV29-1 and TRBJ1-1; tentative D call: TRBD1 (6 bases). The CDR3 runs 13 residues. Germline V gene data show CDR1 as SQVTM and CDR2 as ANQGSEA. With 4 bases removed from V and 3 bases from J, the gap between germline ends came to 12 bases. CDR3 protein: CSVVRGADTEAFF. DNA of the CDR3: TGCAGCGTTGTTCGGGGGGCGGACACTGAAGCTTTCTTT.

Only one count was recorded for this clone. The chain joins TRBV5-1 to TRBJ1-1; 7 bases map to TRBD1. CDR1 is SGHRS, CDR2 YFSETQ, per germline. V shed 3 bases, J shed 1 base, and the junction held 6 bases outside the gene matches. CDR3 length equals 15 residues. CDR3 nucleotides: TGCGCCAGCAGCTATGGACAGGTCGGGAACACTGAAGCTTTCTTT. Translated, it gives CASSYGQVGNTEAFF. Based on the CDR3 plus reference TRBV5-1 and TRBJ1-1, the full variable domain is KAGVTQTPRYLIKTRGQQVTLSCSPISGHRSVSWYQQTPGQGLQFLFEYFSETQRNKGNFPGRFSGRQFSNSRSEMNVSTLELGDSALYLCASSYGQVGNTEAFFGQGTRLTVV.

The chain has TRBV21-1 and TRBJ2-7; the D call in the table, TRBD2, was not verified against the DNA. TRBV21-1 is given as a pseudogene. The CDR3 is made up of 15 amino acids. As DNA, the CDR3 is TGTGCCAGCCCCCCCCCGCGGGAGGGCCGCGACGAGCAGTACTTC. Its translation: CASPPPREGRDEQYF.

This clone was counted between two and nine times. Written as DNA, the CDR3 is TGTGCCTGGAGTGTATTTGTGGGGAGGATGTTTTTT. Protein: CAWSVFVGRMFF. This rearrangement joins TRBV30 to TRBJ1-4, with no clear D. CDR1 is GTSNPN, CDR2 SVGIG, per germline (reference sequence). This CDR3 spans 12 amino acids. V was clipped by 0 bases and J by 15 bases, with 14 bases between them.